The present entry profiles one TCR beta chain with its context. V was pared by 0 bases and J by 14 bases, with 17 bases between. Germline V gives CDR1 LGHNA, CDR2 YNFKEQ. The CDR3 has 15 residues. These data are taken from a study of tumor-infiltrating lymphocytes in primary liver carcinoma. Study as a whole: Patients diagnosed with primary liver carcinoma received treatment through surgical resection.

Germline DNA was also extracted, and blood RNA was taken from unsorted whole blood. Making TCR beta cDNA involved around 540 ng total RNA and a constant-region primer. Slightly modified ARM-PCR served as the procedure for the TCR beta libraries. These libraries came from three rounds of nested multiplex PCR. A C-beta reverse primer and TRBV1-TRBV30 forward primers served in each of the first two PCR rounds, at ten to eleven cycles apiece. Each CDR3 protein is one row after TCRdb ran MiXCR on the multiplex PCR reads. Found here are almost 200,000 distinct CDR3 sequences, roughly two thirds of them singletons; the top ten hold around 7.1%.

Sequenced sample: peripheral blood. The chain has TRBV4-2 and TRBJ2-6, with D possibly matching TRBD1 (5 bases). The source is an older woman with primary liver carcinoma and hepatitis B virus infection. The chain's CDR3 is CASSQERSGAKILTF. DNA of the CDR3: TGTGCCAGCAGCCAAGAGCGCTCTGGGGCCAAAATCCTGACTTTC.